What follows is one T cell receptor (beta chain) and its context. What it binds is not known. This entry belongs to a study of beta chain features in type 1 diabetes. This CDR3 region has 14 residues. The V gene's germline CDR1 is MDHEN and CDR2 SYDVKM. The V gene end was trimmed by 5 bases and the J gene end by 5 bases; junction bases not matched to a gene: 8. General study findings and limits: Within each of all four CD4+ subsets, Type 1 diabetes patients had TCRB CDR3s that were moderately but significantly shorter.

Since all of the isolated RNA was reverse transcribed, expressed TCRB transcripts were what got sequenced. Libraries were prepared by immunoSEQ multiplex PCR; TCRdb keeps only in-frame clonotypes and omits some of them. In the table there are 250,000 to 300,000 clones, roughly 25% of which are singletons. The gene calls are TRBV28 and TRBJ1-2, with 7 bases aligning to TRBD1. This TCR was sampled from a woman under 40 with type 1 diabetes. Specimen: naive CD4+ T cells from blood. The DNA for the CDR3 is TGTGCCAGCAGTGGGACAGATAGGCTATATGGCTACACCTTC. Translating it yields CASSGTDRLYGYTF.